A selection of T cell receptor beta chains follows, all from one sample in a study of blood T cell repertoires in COVID-19. TCRdb keeps only in-frame clones here, not all; method: immunoSEQ multiplex PCR. This sample has about 400,000 clones, with roughly 88% found just once. The specimen sequenced was PBMCs or T cells enriched from blood (not recorded which). The receptors were gathered from a woman between 40 and 55 years old with acute COVID-19. Both conserved end residues are part of each CDR3. Each record gives: clone size, D gene, J gene, V gene, CDR3 DNA, CDR3 protein. The D gene is left open where the match is weak. The size of a clone is reported for some rows only, either as once, few or many, or as a class for expanded clones.

clone size: -
D gene: -
J gene: TRBJ2-7
V gene: TRBV3-1/TRBV3-2
CDR3 DNA: TGTGCCAGCAGCCAAGAAGGGGCAGACAGGTCTAACGAGCAGTACTTC
CDR3 protein: CASSQEGADRSNEQYF

clone size: -
D gene: -
J gene: TRBJ1-6
V gene: TRBV27
CDR3 DNA: TGTGCCAGCAGTCAAGATACAGGGTTTTCACCCCTCCACTTT
CDR3 protein: CASSQDTGFSPLHF

clone size: -
D gene: -
J gene: TRBJ1-1
V gene: TRBV7-9
CDR3 DNA: TGTGCCAGCAGCAGCTCGACAGGGAACACTGAAGCTTTCTTT
CDR3 protein: CASSSSTGNTEAFF

clone size: -
D gene: TRBD1
J gene: TRBJ2-1
V gene: TRBV6-2/TRBV6-3
CDR3 DNA: TGTGCCAGCAGTTCACCGGGACAGCTAGTTAATGAGCAGTTCTTC
CDR3 protein: CASSSPGQLVNEQFF

clone size: -
D gene: -
J gene: TRBJ2-5
V gene: TRBV11-2
CDR3 DNA: TGTGCCAGCAGCCTGTATCGGGAGACCCAGTACTTC
CDR3 protein: CASSLYRETQYF

clone size: few
D gene: -
J gene: TRBJ1-6
V gene: TRBV7-9
CDR3 DNA: TGTGCCAGCAGCTTAGCTTATCGGGGATTCGGTTCACCCCTCCACTTT
CDR3 protein: CASSLAYRGFGSPLHF

clone size: -
D gene: -
J gene: TRBJ1-3
V gene: TRBV6-5
CDR3 DNA: TGTGCCAGCAGTACAGGGATCTCTGGAAACACCATATATTTT
CDR3 protein: CASSTGISGNTIYF

clone size: -
D gene: -
J gene: TRBJ2-5
V gene: TRBV29-1
CDR3 DNA: TGCAGCGTTGAAGATCGGAGAGGTTGGGAGACCCAGTACTTC
CDR3 protein: CSVEDRRGWETQYF

clone size: -
D gene: -
J gene: TRBJ1-2
V gene: TRBV27
CDR3 DNA: TGTGCCAGCACCGACAGGTCTAACTATGGCTACACCTTC
CDR3 protein: CASTDRSNYGYTF

clone size: -
D gene: -
J gene: TRBJ1-2
V gene: TRBV27
CDR3 DNA: TGTGCCAGCAGTTTAATGGGAGGACGGGGCTATGGCTACACCTTC
CDR3 protein: CASSLMGGRGYGYTF

clone size: -
D gene: -
J gene: TRBJ1-6
V gene: TRBV5-5
CDR3 DNA: TGTGCCAGCAGCTTTTCTCCCGCTAGCTCCTATAATTCACCCCTCCACTTT
CDR3 protein: CASSFSPASSYNSPLHF

clone size: -
D gene: -
J gene: TRBJ2-6
V gene: TRBV11-2
CDR3 DNA: TGTGCCAGCAGCTTCTCCGGGGCCAACGTCCTGACTTTC
CDR3 protein: CASSFSGANVLTF

clone size: few
D gene: -
J gene: TRBJ2-2
V gene: TRBV10-3
CDR3 DNA: TGTGCCATCAGTACAGGGATCACCGGGGAGCTGTTTTTT
CDR3 protein: CAISTGITGELFF

clone size: -
D gene: -
J gene: TRBJ1-2
V gene: TRBV2
CDR3 DNA: TGTGCCAGCAGTGTCCAGGGAATAGGTGGCTACACCTTC
CDR3 protein: CASSVQGIGGYTF

clone size: -
D gene: -
J gene: TRBJ1-5
V gene: TRBV19
CDR3 DNA: TGTGCCAGTAGTACCAATACGGGGGTTCAGCCCCAGCATTTT
CDR3 protein: CASSTNTGVQPQHF

clone size: -
D gene: TRBD2
J gene: TRBJ2-1
V gene: TRBV27
CDR3 DNA: TGTGCCAGCAGTTATTCGGGGGGGCCCTACAATGAGCAGTTCTTC
CDR3 protein: CASSYSGGPYNEQFF

clone size: -
D gene: TRBD1
J gene: TRBJ2-3
V gene: TRBV6-5
CDR3 DNA: TGTGCTTCGTTTTCAGGGGGCATCGGAGATACGCAGTATTTT
CDR3 protein: CASFSGGIGDTQYF

clone size: few
D gene: -
J gene: TRBJ2-3
V gene: TRBV19
CDR3 DNA: TGTGCCAGTAGTATACAGGGGCGGGATACGCAGTATTTT
CDR3 protein: CASSIQGRDTQYF

clone size: -
D gene: TRBD1
J gene: TRBJ1-2
V gene: TRBV6-5
CDR3 DNA: TGTGCCAGCAGCCGGACAGGGGGCGACAATGGCTACACCTTC
CDR3 protein: CASSRTGGDNGYTF

clone size: -
D gene: -
J gene: TRBJ1-4
V gene: TRBV27
CDR3 DNA: TGTGCCAGCAGCCCCGGCGCAGGGCGAAATGAAAAACTGTTTTTT
CDR3 protein: CASSPGAGRNEKLFF

clone size: few
D gene: TRBD2
J gene: TRBJ2-3
V gene: TRBV9
CDR3 DNA: TGTGCCAGCAGCGTAGCTCCGGTAGCGGGGGCCTCTAGCACAGATACGCAGTATTTT
CDR3 protein: CASSVAPVAGASSTDTQYF

clone size: -
D gene: -
J gene: TRBJ1-2
V gene: TRBV2
CDR3 DNA: TGTGCCAGCAGTGAGGATAGGACAAACTATGGCTACACCTTC
CDR3 protein: CASSEDRTNYGYTF

clone size: -
D gene: TRBD1
J gene: TRBJ2-1
V gene: TRBV19
CDR3 DNA: TGTGCCAGTAGTAATCCCCTTCGGGACAGGTACAATGAGCAGTTCTTC
CDR3 protein: CASSNPLRDRYNEQFF

clone size: -
D gene: -
J gene: TRBJ2-5
V gene: TRBV4-2
CDR3 DNA: TGTGCCAGCAGTAACGCGGCGCAGACCCAGTACTTC
CDR3 protein: CASSNAAQTQYF

clone size: -
D gene: -
J gene: TRBJ1-4
V gene: TRBV30
CDR3 DNA: TGTGCCTGGAGTAGGGGTGATGAAAAACTGTTTTTT
CDR3 protein: CAWSRGDEKLFF

clone size: few
D gene: -
J gene: TRBJ2-1
V gene: TRBV2
CDR3 DNA: TGTGCCAGCAGTGAATTCGAGGTTAGGTCCGCCGGGGGTGAGCAGTTCTTC
CDR3 protein: CASSEFEVRSAGGEQFF

clone size: few
D gene: -
J gene: TRBJ2-7
V gene: TRBV27
CDR3 DNA: TGTGCCAGCAGTTTAAGGCGGCAGGGGAACTACGAGCAGTACTTC
CDR3 protein: CASSLRRQGNYEQYF

clone size: -
D gene: -
J gene: TRBJ1-3
V gene: TRBV27
CDR3 DNA: TGTGCCAGCAGAGGAGGGACTGGAAACACCATATATTTT
CDR3 protein: CASRGGTGNTIYF

clone size: once
D gene: -
J gene: TRBJ1-5
V gene: TRBV19
CDR3 DNA: TGTGCCAGTAGTCCTAGCGACTCGGGAGGGTGGGTTCAGCCCCAGCATTTT
CDR3 protein: CASSPSDSGGWVQPQHF

clone size: few
D gene: -
J gene: TRBJ1-6
V gene: TRBV4-1
CDR3 DNA: TGCGCCAGCAGCCAACCTTCGTCACCCCTCCACTTT
CDR3 protein: CASSQPSSPLHF

clone size: -
D gene: -
J gene: TRBJ1-2
V gene: TRBV30
CDR3 DNA: TGTGCCTGGAGTACAGCTGGCGCCGTGAACTATGGCTACACCTTC
CDR3 protein: CAWSTAGAVNYGYTF

clone size: -
D gene: TRBD2
J gene: TRBJ2-7
V gene: TRBV18
CDR3 DNA: TGTGCCAGCTCACCACTCGTGTGGGAGGGCGAGCAGTACTTC
CDR3 protein: CASSPLVWEGEQYF

clone size: -
D gene: -
J gene: TRBJ1-4
V gene: TRBV7-9
CDR3 DNA: TGTGCCAGCAGCCGCCGAGACAGTAATGAAAAACTGTTTTTT
CDR3 protein: CASSRRDSNEKLFF

clone size: -
D gene: TRBD1
J gene: TRBJ2-2
V gene: TRBV18
CDR3 DNA: TGTGCCAGCTCACCCAGACCGGGACAGGGCGATACCGGGGAGCTGTTTTTT
CDR3 protein: CASSPRPGQGDTGELFF

clone size: -
D gene: TRBD1
J gene: TRBJ1-5
V gene: TRBV15
CDR3 DNA: TGTGCCACCAGTTTTGACCGGACAGGGGGCAATCAGCCCCAGCATTTT
CDR3 protein: CATSFDRTGGNQPQHF

clone size: -
D gene: TRBD1
J gene: TRBJ1-2
V gene: TRBV5-1
CDR3 DNA: TGCGCCAGCAGTTCGGGACAGGGGGCCGATGGCTACACCTTC
CDR3 protein: CASSSGQGADGYTF

clone size: -
D gene: -
J gene: TRBJ1-3
V gene: TRBV7-9
CDR3 DNA: TGTGCCAGCAGCCGACAGTTCTCTGGAAACACCATATATTTT
CDR3 protein: CASSRQFSGNTIYF

clone size: once
D gene: -
J gene: TRBJ1-2
V gene: TRBV12-3/TRBV12-4
CDR3 DNA: TGTGCCAGCAGTTTTTTACAGGGCTATGGCTACACCTTC
CDR3 protein: CASSFLQGYGYTF

clone size: -
D gene: TRBD1
J gene: TRBJ2-7
V gene: TRBV6-1
CDR3 DNA: TGTGCCAGCAGTGGACAGGGGGTGTACGAGCAGTACTTC
CDR3 protein: CASSGQGVYEQYF

clone size: -
D gene: -
J gene: TRBJ1-5
V gene: TRBV5-5
CDR3 DNA: TGTGCCAGCAGCTTGTCAGACAATCAGCCCCAGCATTTT
CDR3 protein: CASSLSDNQPQHF

clone size: -
D gene: -
J gene: TRBJ1-3
V gene: TRBV3-1/TRBV3-2
CDR3 DNA: TGTGCCAGCAGCCAAGGAACGGAGGGCTCTGGAAACACCATATATTTT
CDR3 protein: CASSQGTEGSGNTIYF

clone size: few
D gene: TRBD1
J gene: TRBJ1-2
V gene: TRBV5-5
CDR3 DNA: TGTGCCAGCAGCTTTTTGGACAGGGGATATGGCTACACCTTC
CDR3 protein: CASSFLDRGYGYTF

clone size: -
D gene: -
J gene: TRBJ1-1
V gene: TRBV10-1
CDR3 DNA: TGCGCCAGCAGTGCCGAGGGAGGGGCGAACGAGGACACTGAAGCTTTCTTT
CDR3 protein: CASSAEGGANEDTEAFF

clone size: -
D gene: TRBD1
J gene: TRBJ1-1
V gene: TRBV5-1
CDR3 DNA: TGCGCCAGCAGCCTATACGAGACAGGGGGCACTGAAGCTTTCTTT
CDR3 protein: CASSLYETGGTEAFF

clone size: once
D gene: -
J gene: TRBJ1-3
V gene: TRBV15
CDR3 DNA: TGTGCCACCAGCAATCGTGCGTCCTCTGGAAACACCATATATTTT
CDR3 protein: CATSNRASSGNTIYF

clone size: -
D gene: -
J gene: TRBJ1-3
V gene: TRBV4-1
CDR3 DNA: TGCGCCAGCAGCCAACCCCGGAGCTCTGGGAACACCATATATTTT
CDR3 protein: CASSQPRSSGNTIYF

clone size: -
D gene: TRBD1
J gene: TRBJ1-1
V gene: TRBV11-3
CDR3 DNA: TGTGCCAGCAGTTCTCAGGGGGACACTGAAGCTTTCTTT
CDR3 protein: CASSSQGDTEAFF

clone size: -
D gene: -
J gene: TRBJ2-3
V gene: TRBV3-1/TRBV3-2
CDR3 DNA: TGTGCCAGCAGGGACCAAGAGGGCTGGGGTACGCAGTATTTT
CDR3 protein: CASRDQEGWGTQYF

clone size: -
D gene: TRBD1
J gene: TRBJ1-5
V gene: TRBV6-5
CDR3 DNA: TGTGCCAGCAGATTGACAGGGGATTTCAATCAGCCCCAGCATTTT
CDR3 protein: CASRLTGDFNQPQHF

clone size: -
D gene: TRBD1
J gene: TRBJ2-3
V gene: TRBV19
CDR3 DNA: TGTGCCAGTAGTGGAGACAGGGCTACAGATACGCAGTATTTT
CDR3 protein: CASSGDRATDTQYF

clone size: -
D gene: -
J gene: TRBJ1-1
V gene: TRBV30
CDR3 DNA: TGTGCCTGCCTCGACACTGAAGCTTTCTTT
CDR3 protein: CACLDTEAFF

clone size: -
D gene: -
J gene: TRBJ1-5
V gene: TRBV5-1
CDR3 DNA: TGCGCCAGCAGCTTGGACGGACTTAGCAATCAGCCCCAGCATTTT
CDR3 protein: CASSLDGLSNQPQHF

clone size: -
D gene: TRBD1
J gene: TRBJ1-2
V gene: TRBV5-1
CDR3 DNA: TGCGCCAGCAGCTTGGCTTTTTGGGACAGGGGTCTTGGCTACACCTTC
CDR3 protein: CASSLAFWDRGLGYTF

clone size: -
D gene: -
J gene: TRBJ1-1
V gene: TRBV19
CDR3 DNA: TGTGCCAGTACCTCCCCTAGGAAAAACGGATCGAACACTGAAGCTTTCTTT
CDR3 protein: CASTSPRKNGSNTEAFF

clone size: -
D gene: -
J gene: TRBJ1-4
V gene: TRBV7-2
CDR3 DNA: TGTGCCAGCAGCTTAGCGGGAGGTCGCAGTTTTAATGAAAAACTGTTTTTT
CDR3 protein: CASSLAGGRSFNEKLFF

clone size: -
D gene: -
J gene: TRBJ2-2
V gene: TRBV5-1
CDR3 DNA: TGCGCCAGCAGACCAGGGGACACCGGGGAGCTGTTTTTT
CDR3 protein: CASRPGDTGELFF

clone size: -
D gene: TRBD1
J gene: TRBJ1-1
V gene: TRBV29-1
CDR3 DNA: TGCAGCGTTGACGCGACAGGGTTGAACACTGAAGCTTTCTTT
CDR3 protein: CSVDATGLNTEAFF

clone size: -
D gene: TRBD2
J gene: TRBJ2-1
V gene: TRBV24-1
CDR3 DNA: TGTGCCACCAGTGACCCGGGACTAGCGGGGAAAAATGAGCAGTTCTTC
CDR3 protein: CATSDPGLAGKNEQFF